This entry lists 2 T cell receptor beta chains sequenced from one sample in a study of T cells in Graves' hyperthyroidism and ophthalmopathy. Amplification yielded TCR beta CDR3 regions, with RNA transcripts as the source. TCR CDR3 regions were first amplified by RT-PCR with HTBI primers. TCRdb itself ran the multiplex PCR reads through MiXCR, one entry per CDR3 protein. This sample has around 350,000 distinct CDR3 sequences; 25% occur once, and the top ten carry about 73%. Sequencing was performed on blood. The source is a man aged 45 to 65 with Graves' hyperthyroidism.

This clonotype was observed at least ten times. V gene TRBV2 combines with J gene TRBJ2-1; the match to TRBD1 covers 7 bases. The V segment lost 3 bases and the J segment 10 bases; nucleotides outside the gene matches: 0. CDR1 is SNHLY, CDR2 FYNNEI, per germline. The CDR3 covers 11 residues. This CDR3 is CASSETGEQFF. CDR3 in DNA: TGTGCCAGCAGTGAGACAGGGGAGCAGTTCTTC.

This clonotype was picked up a small number of times. The rearrangement joins TRBV29-1 to TRBJ1-1, with unresolved D. This CDR3 has 13 residues. V lost 2 bases, J lost 0 bases, and 7 bases lay in between. In germline, CDR1 is SQVTM, CDR2 ANQGSEA. The DNA for the CDR3 is TGCAGCGTTGAACAACAGATGAACACTGAAGCTTTCTTT. This sequence encodes CSVEQQMNTEAFF.